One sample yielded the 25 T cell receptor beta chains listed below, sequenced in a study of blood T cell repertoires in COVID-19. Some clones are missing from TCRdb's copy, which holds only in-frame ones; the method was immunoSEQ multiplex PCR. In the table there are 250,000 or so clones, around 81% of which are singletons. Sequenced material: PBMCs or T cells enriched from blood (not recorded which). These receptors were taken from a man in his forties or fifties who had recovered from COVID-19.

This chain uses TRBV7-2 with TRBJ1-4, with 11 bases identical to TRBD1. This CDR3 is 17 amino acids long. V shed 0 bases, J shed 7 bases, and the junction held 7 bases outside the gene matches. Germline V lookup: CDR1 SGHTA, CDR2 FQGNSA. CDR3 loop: CASSLAGTGTGGEKLFF. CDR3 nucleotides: TGTGCCAGCAGCTTAGCTGGAACCGGGACAGGGGGTGAAAAACTGTTTTTT.

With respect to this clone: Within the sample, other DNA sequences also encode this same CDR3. For the CDR3, the DNA is TGTGCCAGCAGTCTGGGGGGGTATGAGCAGTACTTC. Amino acid sequence: CASSLGGYEQYF. The rearrangement joins TRBV28 to TRBJ2-7; 7 positions agree with TRBD2. The CDR3 spans 12 residues. Germline assignment: CDR1 MDHEN and CDR2 SYDVKM. V was clipped by 5 bases and J by 7 bases; unmatched bases: 5. Variable domain in full (rest from reference TRBV28 and TRBJ2-7): DVKVTQSSRYLVKRTGEKVFLECVQDMDHENMFWYRQDPGLGLRLIYFSYDVKMKEKGDIPEGYSVSREKKERFSLILESASTNQTSMYLCASSLGGYEQYFGPGTRLTVT.

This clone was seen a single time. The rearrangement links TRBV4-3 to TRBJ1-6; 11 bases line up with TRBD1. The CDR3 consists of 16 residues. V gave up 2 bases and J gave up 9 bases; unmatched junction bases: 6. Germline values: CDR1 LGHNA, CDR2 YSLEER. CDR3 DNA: TGCGCCAGCAGCCAAAGCTTGGGACAGGGGGTTTCACCCCTCCACTTT. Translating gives CASSQSLGQGVSPLHF.

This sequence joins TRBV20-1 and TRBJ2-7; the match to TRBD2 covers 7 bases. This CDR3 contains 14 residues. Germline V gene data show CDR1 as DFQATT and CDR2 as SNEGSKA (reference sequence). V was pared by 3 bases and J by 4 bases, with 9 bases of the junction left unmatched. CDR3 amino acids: CSASGWREKYEQYF. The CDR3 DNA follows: TGCAGTGCTAGTGGATGGCGGGAGAAATACGAGCAGTACTTC.

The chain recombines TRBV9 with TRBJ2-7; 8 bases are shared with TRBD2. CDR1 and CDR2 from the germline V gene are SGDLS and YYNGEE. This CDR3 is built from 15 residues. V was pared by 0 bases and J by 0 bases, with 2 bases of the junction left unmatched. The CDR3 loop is CASSVELADSYEQYF. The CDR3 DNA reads TGTGCCAGCAGCGTAGAACTAGCGGACTCCTACGAGCAGTACTTC.

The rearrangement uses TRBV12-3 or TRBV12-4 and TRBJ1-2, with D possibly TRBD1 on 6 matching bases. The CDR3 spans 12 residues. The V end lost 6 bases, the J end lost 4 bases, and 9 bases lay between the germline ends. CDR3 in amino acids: CASRRGSYGYTF. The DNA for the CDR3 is TGTGCCAGCAGGAGGGGGTCCTATGGCTACACCTTC.

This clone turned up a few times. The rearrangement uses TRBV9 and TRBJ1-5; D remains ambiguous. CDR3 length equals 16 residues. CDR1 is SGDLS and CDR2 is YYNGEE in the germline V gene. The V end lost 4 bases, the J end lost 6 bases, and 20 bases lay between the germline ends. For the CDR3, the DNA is TGTGCCAGCAGCCCTGCCCCTGTAAGCTTCGGTCAGCCCCAGCATTTT. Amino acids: CASSPAPVSFGQPQHF.

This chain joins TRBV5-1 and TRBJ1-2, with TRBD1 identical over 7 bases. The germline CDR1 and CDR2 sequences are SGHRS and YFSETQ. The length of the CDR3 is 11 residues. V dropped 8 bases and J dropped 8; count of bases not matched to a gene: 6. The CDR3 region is CASGTGVGYTF. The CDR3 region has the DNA TGCGCCAGTGGAACAGGGGTCGGCTACACCTTC.

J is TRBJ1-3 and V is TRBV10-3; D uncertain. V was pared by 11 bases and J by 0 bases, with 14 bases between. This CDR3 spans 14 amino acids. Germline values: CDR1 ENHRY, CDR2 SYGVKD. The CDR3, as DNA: TGTGCCGGTAGCCTGGCCAGCTCTGGAAACACCATATATTTT. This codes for CAGSLASSGNTIYF.

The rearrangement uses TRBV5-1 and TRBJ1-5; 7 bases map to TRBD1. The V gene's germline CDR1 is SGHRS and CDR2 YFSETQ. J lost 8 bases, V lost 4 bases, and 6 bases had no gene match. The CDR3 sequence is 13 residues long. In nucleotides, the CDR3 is TGCGCCAGCAGCCCGACAGGGAAGGAGCCCCAGCATTTT. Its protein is CASSPTGKEPQHF.

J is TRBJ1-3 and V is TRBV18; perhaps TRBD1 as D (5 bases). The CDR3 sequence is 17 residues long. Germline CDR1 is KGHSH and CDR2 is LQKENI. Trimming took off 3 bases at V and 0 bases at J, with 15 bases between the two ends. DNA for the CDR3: TGTGCCAGCTCACCGAACGAACTGGGGGGCTCTGGAAACACCATATATTTT. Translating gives CASSPNELGGSGNTIYF.

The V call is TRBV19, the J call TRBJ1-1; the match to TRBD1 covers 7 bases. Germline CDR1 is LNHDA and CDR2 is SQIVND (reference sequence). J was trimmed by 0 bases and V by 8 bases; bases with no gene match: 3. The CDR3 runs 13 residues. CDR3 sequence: CASLGGLNTEAFF. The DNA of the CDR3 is TGTGCCAGTTTAGGGGGCCTGAACACTGAAGCTTTCTTT. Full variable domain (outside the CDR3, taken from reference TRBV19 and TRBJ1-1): DGGITQSPKYLFRKEGQNVTLSCEQNLNHDAMYWYRQDPGQGLRLIYYSQIVNDFQKGDIAEGYSVSREKKESFPLTVTSAQKNPTAFYLCASLGGLNTEAFFGQGTRLTVV.

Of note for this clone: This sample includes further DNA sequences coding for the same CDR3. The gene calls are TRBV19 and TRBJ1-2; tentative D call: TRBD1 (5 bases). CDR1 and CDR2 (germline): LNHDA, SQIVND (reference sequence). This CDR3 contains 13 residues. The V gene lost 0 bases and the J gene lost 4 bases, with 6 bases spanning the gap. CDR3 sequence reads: CASSIDRVYGYTF. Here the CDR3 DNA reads TGTGCCAGTAGTATAGACAGGGTCTATGGCTACACCTTC.

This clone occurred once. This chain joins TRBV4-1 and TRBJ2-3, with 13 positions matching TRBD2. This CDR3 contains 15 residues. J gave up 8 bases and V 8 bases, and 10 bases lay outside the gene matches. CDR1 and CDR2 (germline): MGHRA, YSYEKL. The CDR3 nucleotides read TGCGCCAGCGCGGAACTAGCGGGAGGGATGGGTACGCAGTATTTT. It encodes CASAELAGGMGTQYF.

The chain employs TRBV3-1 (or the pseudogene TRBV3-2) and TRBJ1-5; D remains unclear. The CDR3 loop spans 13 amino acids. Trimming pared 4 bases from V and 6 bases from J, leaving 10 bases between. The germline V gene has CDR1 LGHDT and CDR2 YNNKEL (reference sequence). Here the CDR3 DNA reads TGTGCCAGCAGCCCCTATAGGAGTCAGCCCCAGCATTTT. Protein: CASSPYRSQPQHF.

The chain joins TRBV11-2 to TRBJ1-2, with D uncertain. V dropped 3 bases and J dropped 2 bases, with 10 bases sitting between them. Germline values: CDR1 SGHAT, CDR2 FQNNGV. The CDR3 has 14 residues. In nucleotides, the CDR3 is TGTGCCAGCAGCTTGCGGGTTCCAAACTATGGCTACACCTTC. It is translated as CASSLRVPNYGYTF. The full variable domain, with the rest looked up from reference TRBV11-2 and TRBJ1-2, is EAGVAQSPRYKIIEKRQSVAFWCNPISGHATLYWYQQILGQGPKLLIQFQNNGVVDDSQLPKDRFSAERLKGVDSTLKIQPAKLEDSAVYLCASSLRVPNYGYTFGSGTRLTVV.

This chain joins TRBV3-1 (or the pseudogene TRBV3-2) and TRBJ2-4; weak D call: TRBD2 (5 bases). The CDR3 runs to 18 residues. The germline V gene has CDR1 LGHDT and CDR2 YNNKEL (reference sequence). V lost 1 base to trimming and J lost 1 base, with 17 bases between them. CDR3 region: CASSQVLSGGLAKNIQYF. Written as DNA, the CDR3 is TGTGCCAGCAGCCAAGTTTTATCTGGAGGACTGGCCAAAAACATTCAGTACTTC.

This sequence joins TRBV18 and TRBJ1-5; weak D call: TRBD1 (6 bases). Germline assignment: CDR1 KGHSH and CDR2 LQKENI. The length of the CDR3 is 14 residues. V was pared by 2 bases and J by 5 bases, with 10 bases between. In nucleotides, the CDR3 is TGTGCCAGCTCACCAGCGACAGGTTATCAGCCCCAGCATTTT. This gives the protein CASSPATGYQPQHF.

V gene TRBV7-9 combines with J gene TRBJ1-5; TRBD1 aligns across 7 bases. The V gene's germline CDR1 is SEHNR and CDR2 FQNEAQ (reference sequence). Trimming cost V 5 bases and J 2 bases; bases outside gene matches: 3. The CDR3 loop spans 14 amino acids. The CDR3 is CASSLGTGNQPQHF. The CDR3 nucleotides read TGTGCCAGCAGCCTCGGGACAGGCAATCAGCCCCAGCATTTT.

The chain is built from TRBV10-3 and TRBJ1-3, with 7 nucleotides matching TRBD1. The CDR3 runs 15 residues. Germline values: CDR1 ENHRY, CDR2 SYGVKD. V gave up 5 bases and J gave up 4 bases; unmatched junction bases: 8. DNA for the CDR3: TGTGCCATCAGTTGGGGCGGACAGGTCGGAAACACCATATATTTT. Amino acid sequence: CAISWGGQVGNTIYF.

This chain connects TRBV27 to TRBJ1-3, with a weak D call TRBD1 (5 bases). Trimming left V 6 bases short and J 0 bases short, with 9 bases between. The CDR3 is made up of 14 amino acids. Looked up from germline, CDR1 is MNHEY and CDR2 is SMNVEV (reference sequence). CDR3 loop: CASRGGFSGNTIYF. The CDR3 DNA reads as TGTGCCAGCAGGGGGGGTTTCTCTGGAAACACCATATATTTT.

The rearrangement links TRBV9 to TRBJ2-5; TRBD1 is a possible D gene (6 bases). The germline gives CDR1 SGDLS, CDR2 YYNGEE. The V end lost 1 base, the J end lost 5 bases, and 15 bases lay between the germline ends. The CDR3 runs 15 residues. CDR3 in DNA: TGTGCCAGCAGCGTAACACAGGGTTTTGGGGAGACCCAGTACTTC. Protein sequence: CASSVTQGFGETQYF.

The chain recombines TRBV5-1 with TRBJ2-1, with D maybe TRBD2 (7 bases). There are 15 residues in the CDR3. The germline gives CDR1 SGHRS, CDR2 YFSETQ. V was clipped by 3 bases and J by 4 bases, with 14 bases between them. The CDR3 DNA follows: TGCGCCAGCAGCTCTGGGGGGGGCTCTTACAATGAGCAGTTCTTC. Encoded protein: CASSSGGGSYNEQFF.

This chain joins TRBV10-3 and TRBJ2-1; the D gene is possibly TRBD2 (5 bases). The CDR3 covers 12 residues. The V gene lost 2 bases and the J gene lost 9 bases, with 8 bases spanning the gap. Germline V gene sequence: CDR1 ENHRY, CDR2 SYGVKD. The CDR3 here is CAISEASGEQFF. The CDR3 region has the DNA TGTGCCATCAGTGAGGCAAGCGGTGAGCAGTTCTTC.

CDR3: CSAVGGTGYNEQFF. CDR3 nucleotide sequence: TGCAGCGCCGTGGGGGGAACGGGGTACAATGAGCAGTTCTTC. The chain combines TRBV29-1 with TRBJ2-1; D perhaps matches TRBD2 (6 bases). The CDR3 contains 14 residues. Germline V CDR1 and CDR2: SQVTM, ANQGSEA. Trimming pared 7 bases from V and 4 bases from J, leaving 17 bases between.